This passage covers 14 T cell receptor beta chains from one sample sequenced in a study of blood T cells in healthy people across ages. Combining a sample-barcoded 5' primer with a J-beta primer mix, a second PCR ran for roughly 7 to 12 cycles. TCRdb reanalysed the 5' RACE reads using MiXCR and keeps one entry per CDR3 protein. The table records about 970,000 distinct CDR3 sequences, 51% of them present only once. The material sequenced was blood. The receptors stem from a woman between 55 and 75 years old in good health.

This sequence joins TRBV20-1 and TRBJ2-1; D possibly corresponds to TRBD1 (6 bases). Germline V gene sequence: CDR1 DFQATT, CDR2 SNEGSKA (reference sequence). The CDR3 is 15 amino acids. V dropped 5 bases and J dropped 3 bases, with 17 bases sitting between them. CDR3 residues: CSAASGVPYYNEQFF. The DNA of the CDR3 is TGCAGTGCTGCCTCAGGGGTTCCGTACTACAATGAGCAGTTCTTC.

The chain links TRBV6-2 or TRBV6-3 to TRBJ2-1, with a tentative D call TRBD2 (6 bases). The CDR3 runs to 15 residues. CDR1 and CDR2 (germline): MNHEY, SVGEGT. Trimming pared 5 bases from V and 7 bases from J, leaving 18 bases between. This CDR3 is CASSPRDSRWNEQFF. As DNA, the CDR3 is TGTGCCAGCAGTCCGCGGGACTCCAGATGGAATGAGCAGTTCTTC.

The chain recombines TRBV4-2 with TRBJ1-3, with a weak D call TRBD1 (5 bases). This CDR3 contains 17 residues. The germline CDR1 and CDR2 sequences are LGHNA and YNFKEQ. Trimming took 4 bases from V and 2 from J, leaving 18 bases between them. The CDR3 DNA reads TGTGCCAGCAGCCCACCCACATTGGGACGGGCTGGAAACACCATATATTTT. Residues: CASSPPTLGRAGNTIYF.

This chain joins TRBV6-5 and TRBJ1-2; weak D call: TRBD1 (5 bases). V gave up 4 bases and J gave up 6 bases, with 12 bases separating them. The CDR3 runs 13 residues. Germline V lookup: CDR1 MNHEY, CDR2 SVGAGI. The chain's CDR3 is CASSSRGGNGYTF. Written as DNA, the CDR3 is TGTGCCAGCAGTTCGAGGGGAGGAAATGGCTACACCTTC.

The chain has TRBV4-1 and TRBJ2-1, with D uncertain. Germline loops: CDR1 MGHRA, CDR2 YSYEKL. V dropped 0 bases and J dropped 4 bases, with 10 bases sitting between them. This CDR3 spans 15 amino acids. The CDR3 region is CASSQEYSVYNEQFF. Written as DNA, the CDR3 is TGCGCCAGCAGCCAAGAATATTCCGTATACAATGAGCAGTTCTTC.

This clonotype was recorded a few times. The chain is built from TRBV25-1 and TRBJ1-5, with a weak D call TRBD1 (6 bases). The V end lost 6 bases, the J end lost 1 base, and 16 bases lay between the germline ends. The CDR3 is 16 residues long. Per germline, CDR1 MGHDK and CDR2 SYGVNS. CDR3 sequence reads: CASSAGGTWSNQPQHF. The CDR3, as DNA: TGTGCCAGCAGCGCAGGAGGGACATGGAGCAATCAGCCCCAGCATTTT.

Details on this clonotype: The junction departs from germline at one end; a sequencing error may be responsible. The chain is built from TRBV7-9 and TRBJ2-1; 7 bases align to TRBD2. The J call may be faulty, since TRBJ2-7 better matches the DNA end. The CDR3 has 13 residues. Germline V CDR1 and CDR2: SEHNR, FQNEAQ (reference sequence). The CDR3 nucleotides are TGTGCCAGCAGCGTAGCGGGCAGCAGCGAGCAGTACTTC. As protein: CASSVAGSSEQYF.

The V gene is TRBV11-2, the J gene TRBJ2-2; 9 positions match TRBD2. The junction had 6 bases not matched to a gene; V was cut back by 1 base and J by 6 bases. The CDR3 totals 16 residues. Per germline, CDR1 SGHAT and CDR2 FQNNGV. The CDR3 sequence is CASSLVGGRASGELFF. In nucleotides, the CDR3 is TGTGCCAGCAGCTTAGTCGGCGGGAGGGCGTCCGGGGAGCTGTTTTTT.

Comment on this clonotype: A much larger clone differs by one base, so this may be a read error. The chain couples TRBV6-5 to TRBJ2-5; D gene uncertain. The DNA end favors TRBJ2-7, so the J call may be wrong. CDR1 MNHEY and CDR2 SVGAGI come from the germline V gene. The CDR3 consists of 14 residues. The CDR3, as DNA: TGTGCCAGCGGAAGGTCGACGGGTGCCTACGAGCAGTACTTC. Its protein is CASGRSTGAYEQYF.

In its sample, this clonotype was seen a few times. This CDR3 reads CAISEIGDYGYTF. DNA for the CDR3: TGTGCCATCAGTGAAATTGGGGACTATGGCTACACCTTC. V usage is TRBV10-3 and J usage is TRBJ1-2, with D uncertain. Germline V gives CDR1 ENHRY, CDR2 SYGVKD. V was shortened by 3 bases and J by 3 bases, with 8 bases between the two germline ends. This CDR3 is 13 amino acids long.

This clonotype was detected only once. The chain recombines TRBV2 with TRBJ2-2; D assignment may be TRBD1 or TRBD2 (5 bases each). The germline V and J ends were trimmed by 6 bases and 4 bases, with 15 bases remaining between them. Germline loops: CDR1 SNHLY, CDR2 FYNNEI. The CDR3 has 15 residues. The CDR3 sequence is CASRRDGPSTGELFF. The CDR3 DNA reads TGTGCCAGCAGAAGGGACGGTCCGAGCACCGGGGAGCTGTTTTTT.

This clonotype was recorded a few times. This CDR3 reads CASSLAGALNEKLFF. In nucleotides, the CDR3 is TGCGCCAGCAGCTTGGCCGGGGCTCTTAATGAAAAACTGTTTTTT. V and J are TRBV5-1 and TRBJ1-4, with a tentative D call TRBD1 (5 bases). Deletions cut 0 bases from V and 4 bases from J, with 10 bases between. Germline V gene sequence: CDR1 SGHRS, CDR2 YFSETQ. The CDR3 spans 15 residues.

This clonotype was seen a handful of times. The chain recombines TRBV4-2 with TRBJ1-2; D unclear. The CDR3 has 16 amino acids. Germline assignment: CDR1 LGHNA and CDR2 YNFKEQ. V was cut by 4 bases and J by 5 bases, with 20 bases left in between. CDR3 DNA sequence: TGTGCCAGCAGCCCCCACTCGAACCAGCCGGAATATGGCTACACCTTC. Its protein is CASSPHSNQPEYGYTF.

The chain recombines TRBV10-3 with TRBJ2-7; D gene unclear. CDR1 and CDR2 from the germline V gene are ENHRY and SYGVKD. With 2 bases removed from V and 3 bases from J, the gap between germline ends came to 11 bases. The CDR3 extends over 14 amino acids. The CDR3 sequence: CAISENEADYEQYF. In DNA, the CDR3 is TGTGCCATCAGTGAGAACGAGGCTGACTACGAGCAGTACTTC.